The 32 T cell receptor beta chains in this list originate from one sample, sequenced in a study of T cell responses to AZD1222 COVID-19 vaccine. Measured with immunoSEQ multiplex PCR; TCRdb has only the in-frame clones, and not every one. The data hold 200,000 to 300,000 clones, with more than 80% observed a single time. The sample in question was peripheral blood, obtained on day 0 of AZD1222 vaccination. These receptors originate from an adult in good health.

The chain has TRBV5-1 and TRBJ1-4; D unclear. In germline, CDR1 is SGHRS, CDR2 YFSETQ. The ends were cut back, 0 bases at V and 3 bases at J, with 6 bases in the middle. CDR3 length: 14 residues. This CDR3 reads CASSLEGSNEKLFF. The DNA for the CDR3 is TGCGCCAGCAGCTTGGAAGGGTCTAATGAAAAACTGTTTTTT. The whole variable domain, filled in from reference TRBV5-1 and TRBJ1-4, reads KAGVTQTPRYLIKTRGQQVTLSCSPISGHRSVSWYQQTPGQGLQFLFEYFSETQRNKGNFPGRFSGRQFSNSRSEMNVSTLELGDSALYLCASSLEGSNEKLFFGSGTQLSVL.

The rearrangement links TRBV30 to TRBJ1-5; no firm D call. The V end was cut by 3 bases, the J end by 0 bases, with 9 bases between. The CDR3 is 14 residues long. Looked up from germline, CDR1 is GTSNPN and CDR2 is SVGIG (reference sequence). The CDR3 DNA is TGTGCCTGGAGAGACACTGTTAGCAATCAGCCCCAGCATTTT. Protein: CAWRDTVSNQPQHF.

The V gene is TRBV10-2, the J gene TRBJ2-7; 8 bases match TRBD2. In germline, CDR1 is WSHSY, CDR2 SAAADI. J lost 3 bases, V lost 3 bases, and 4 bases had no gene match. The CDR3 loop spans 14 amino acids. CDR3 bases: TGCGCCAGCAGTGATTCGGGACTAGACTACGAGCAGTACTTC. This sequence encodes CASSDSGLDYEQYF.

This chain joins TRBV30 and TRBJ2-5; weak D call: TRBD1 (5 bases). The germline CDR1 and CDR2 sequences are GTSNPN and SVGIG (reference sequence). V lost 2 bases, J lost 4 bases, and 14 bases lay in between. The CDR3 covers 14 residues. Here the CDR3 DNA reads TGTGCCTGGAGTCTCCCCAGGGTCTTAGAGACCCAGTACTTC. This codes for CAWSLPRVLETQYF.

The sample holds one count of this clone. V is TRBV9 and J is TRBJ2-7; 12 nucleotides agree with TRBD1. This CDR3 has 15 residues. With V trimmed by 2 bases and J by 5 bases, 5 bases remained unmatched. Germline assignment: CDR1 SGDLS and CDR2 YYNGEE. CDR3 DNA: TGTGCCAGCAGCGTTGGGGACAGGGGGCTAGACGAGCAGTACTTC. Translated, it gives CASSVGDRGLDEQYF.

The CDR3 DNA sequence: TGTGCCAGCACTCTAAATACAGATACGCAGTATTTT. Protein product: CASTLNTDTQYF. The rearrangement links TRBV12-3 or TRBV12-4 to TRBJ2-3; D gene unclear. The V gene lost 7 bases and the J gene lost 3 bases, with 8 bases spanning the gap. The CDR3 length is 12 residues.

The chain is built from TRBV18 and TRBJ1-5; 11 bases are a match to TRBD1. V trimming: 3 bases; J trimming: 7 bases; junction bases outside the gene matches: 8. The CDR3 spans 16 residues. Per the germline V gene, CDR1 is KGHSH and CDR2 is LQKENI. CDR3 amino acids: CASSPGTGGRLQPQHF. CDR3 sequence (DNA): TGTGCCAGCTCACCCGGGACAGGGGGGAGGTTGCAGCCCCAGCATTTT. Full variable domain (remainder filled in from reference TRBV18 and TRBJ1-5): NAGVMQNPRHLVRRRGQEARLRCSPMKGHSHVYWYRQLPEEGLKFMVYLQKENIIDESGMPKERFSAEFPKEGPSILRIQQVVRGDSAAYFCASSPGTGGRLQPQHFGDGTRLSIL.

The V gene is TRBV13, the J gene TRBJ1-3, with 8 bases aligning to TRBD1. Germline assignment: CDR1 PRHDT and CDR2 FYEKMQ (reference sequence). This CDR3 comprises 17 residues. The trim removed 1 base at V and 2 bases at J, leaving 7 bases unmatched. CDR3 amino acids: CASSLDSGGATGNTIYF. In DNA, the CDR3 is TGTGCCAGCAGCTTAGACTCAGGGGGCGCTACTGGAAACACCATATATTTT.

The V gene is TRBV5-4, the J gene TRBJ2-2; 11 nucleotides line up with TRBD1. Germline CDR1 SGHNT, CDR2 YYREEE (reference sequence). The CDR3 extends over 16 amino acids. The trim removed 3 bases at V and 4 bases at J, leaving 5 bases unmatched. For the CDR3, the DNA is TGTGCCAGCAGCTGGACAGGGGGCGACGGCACCGGGGAGCTGTTTTTT. It codes for CASSWTGGDGTGELFF.

The chain carries TRBV5-1 and TRBJ2-1; 7 nucleotides line up with TRBD2. The length of the CDR3 is 15 residues. The V and J ends lost 3 bases and 8 bases, in that order; junction bases with no gene match: 11. The germline V gene has CDR1 SGHRS and CDR2 YFSETQ. CDR3 DNA sequence: TGCGCCAGCAGCTACCGGGGGGATTTCAACCATGAGCAGTTCTTC. Translation gives CASSYRGDFNHEQFF.

The chain recombines TRBV6-2 or TRBV6-3 with TRBJ2-7; 12 bases align to TRBD2. CDR1 and CDR2 (germline): MNHEY, SVGEGT. J was trimmed by 10 bases and V by 6 bases; bases with no gene match: 13. This CDR3 is built from 15 residues. CDR3 amino acids: CASSRRGTSGSNQYF. The CDR3 bases are TGTGCCAGCAGCCGACGGGGGACTAGCGGGTCCAATCAGTACTTC.

The chain recombines TRBV30 with TRBJ2-1, with TRBD2 matching 7 bases. The ends lost 1 base at V and 5 bases at J; junction bases unmatched: 2. The CDR3 is 13 amino acids. Germline V gives CDR1 GTSNPN, CDR2 SVGIG (reference sequence). In nucleotides, the CDR3 is TGTGCCTGGAGTGAAGCGGGGCACAATGAGCAGTTCTTC. Translating it yields CAWSEAGHNEQFF.

The chain is built from TRBV28 and TRBJ1-2; the D is unclear. The CDR3 is 15 amino acids. Trimming cost V 1 base and J 0 bases, with 9 bases left between them. Germline-derived CDR1 and CDR2 are MDHEN and SYDVKM. For the CDR3, the DNA is TGTGCCAGCAGTTTATCTGGAACTGCTAACTATGGCTACACCTTC. Its translation: CASSLSGTANYGYTF.

The V gene is TRBV13, the J gene TRBJ2-6; D unclear. The CDR3 covers 17 residues. Germline assignment: CDR1 PRHDT and CDR2 FYEKMQ (reference sequence). Trimming removed 0 bases from V and 0 bases from J, with 9 bases in between. CDR3 loop: CASSLGALSSGANVLTF. The CDR3 coding sequence is TGTGCCAGCAGCTTAGGGGCACTCAGCTCTGGGGCCAACGTCCTGACTTTC.

The chain links TRBV14 to TRBJ2-5; 7 bases fit TRBD1. Germline CDR1 SGHDN, CDR2 FVKESK. The CDR3 loop spans 13 amino acids. The ends lost 4 bases at V and 4 bases at J; junction bases unmatched: 3. CDR3 DNA: TGTGCCAGCAGCCGGGCAGGGGGAGAGACCCAGTACTTC. It codes for CASSRAGGETQYF.

The J gene is TRBJ1-1, the V gene TRBV6-5, with 8 bases matching TRBD1. Germline assignment: CDR1 MNHEY and CDR2 SVGAGI. Unmatched junction bases numbered 4, after V lost 2 bases and J lost 5 bases. The CDR3 is made up of 14 amino acids. The CDR3 DNA reads as TGTGCCAGCAGTTACGCAGGGGGCGGAACTGAAGCTTTCTTT. Residues: CASSYAGGGTEAFF.

The CDR3 here is CASSVDSGEQYF. Here the CDR3 DNA reads TGTGCCAGCAGCGTAGACAGCGGCGAGCAGTACTTC. The V call is TRBV2, the J call TRBJ2-7, with D perhaps TRBD1 or TRBD2 (5 bases each). V was pared by 6 bases and J by 6 bases, with 12 bases between. CDR3 size: 12 residues. Germline lookup yields CDR1 SNHLY and CDR2 FYNNEI.

In this sample, this clone turned up once. This sequence joins TRBV7-2 and TRBJ2-3, with 8 bases aligning to TRBD2. Per germline, CDR1 SGHTA and CDR2 FQGNSA. The CDR3 is 15 amino acids. V shed 5 bases and J 1 base; nucleotides not matched to a gene: 5. The CDR3 sequence is CASSRTSIRTDTQYF. For the CDR3, the DNA is TGTGCCAGCAGCCGGACTAGCATTCGCACAGATACGCAGTATTTT.

Only one count was recorded for this clone. J is TRBJ1-1 and V is TRBV12-3 or TRBV12-4, with D hard to call. V dropped 4 bases and J dropped 6 bases, with 9 bases sitting between them. This CDR3 region has 12 residues. Here the CDR3 DNA reads TGTGCCAGCAGTTCATCTCCCTCTGAAGCTTTCTTT. Protein sequence: CASSSSPSEAFF.

V is TRBV30 and J is TRBJ2-3, with D perhaps matching TRBD2 (5 bases). Germline V gene lookup returns CDR1 GTSNPN and CDR2 SVGIG (reference sequence). The CDR3 totals 14 residues. V lost 4 bases and J lost 0, with 11 bases in between. In DNA form, the CDR3 reads TGTGCCTGGAACAGCGGAGCTAGCACAGATACGCAGTATTTT. Translated, it gives CAWNSGASTDTQYF.

The count of this clone is one. V is TRBV24-1 and J is TRBJ1-1, with D possibly being TRBD1 (5 bases). Trimming removed 4 bases at V and 2 bases at J, with 10 bases between. The CDR3 totals 14 residues. Germline V gene sequence: CDR1 KGHDR, CDR2 SFDVKD. The CDR3 DNA reads as TGTGCCACCAGTGACATCGGGGCAAACACTGAAGCTTTCTTT. It is translated as CATSDIGANTEAFF.

The chain employs TRBV4-3 and TRBJ1-3; unclear D gene. Looked up from germline, CDR1 is LGHNA and CDR2 is YSLEER. Trimming took 0 bases from V and 6 from J, leaving 12 bases between them. This CDR3 region has 15 residues. The CDR3 DNA is TGCGCCAGCAGCCAAGATGGTTTCGGGGAAAACACCATATATTTT. Amino acid sequence: CASSQDGFGENTIYF.

V and J are TRBV2 and TRBJ2-7; TRBD2 might be the D (7 bases). V dropped 2 bases and J dropped 1 base, with 12 bases sitting between them. The CDR3 is 15 amino acids. The germline gives CDR1 SNHLY, CDR2 FYNNEI. CDR3 amino acids: CASSEMRGLSYEQYF. CDR3 DNA: TGTGCCAGCAGTGAAATGCGGGGGCTTTCCTACGAGCAGTACTTC.

The genes are TRBV9 and TRBJ1-1, with TRBD1 as a possible D gene (6 bases). Per the germline V gene, CDR1 is SGDLS and CDR2 is YYNGEE. V dropped 0 bases and J dropped 4 bases, with 10 bases sitting between them. The CDR3 totals 14 residues. As DNA, the CDR3 is TGTGCCAGCAGCGTAGCAGGGGATCGCACTGAAGCTTTCTTT. This codes for CASSVAGDRTEAFF.

This clone appeared a single time. CDR3 amino acids: CASSSVEGEYEQYF. The CDR3 nucleotides read TGTGCCAGCAGTTCCGTGGAAGGAGAGTACGAGCAGTACTTC. This chain joins TRBV28 and TRBJ2-7; no definite D call. Looked up from germline, CDR1 is MDHEN and CDR2 is SYDVKM. V was pared by 4 bases and J by 4 bases, with 14 bases between. This CDR3 has 14 residues.

Notes on this clone: This sample also contains other DNA sequences that code for the same CDR3. The chain is built from TRBV24-1 and TRBJ2-2, with no clear D. The V and J ends lost 5 bases and 3 bases respectively, with 3 bases between them. Germline CDR1 is KGHDR and CDR2 is SFDVKD. This CDR3 is 12 amino acids long. CDR3 region: CATSVDTGELFF. The CDR3 region has the DNA TGTGCCACCAGTGTAGACACCGGGGAGCTGTTTTTT.

The chain links TRBV2 to TRBJ1-5; 10 bases line up with TRBD1. Germline trimming cut 6 bases from V and 6 bases from J; bases unmatched to any gene: 8. Germline loops: CDR1 SNHLY, CDR2 FYNNEI. CDR3 length: 15 amino acids. The CDR3 protein is CASRDRTGGRQPQHF. DNA for the CDR3: TGTGCCAGCAGGGATAGGACAGGGGGACGTCAGCCCCAGCATTTT.

This chain uses TRBV28 with TRBJ2-7; the D is unclear. The CDR3 length is 17 residues. Germline CDR1 reads MDHEN; CDR2 reads SYDVKM. Trimming removed 6 bases from V and 0 bases from J, with 21 bases in between. The CDR3 region has the DNA TGTGCCAGCAGCCCCCCCCACGGGCTCAAGGGCTCCTACGAGCAGTACTTC. Protein product: CASSPPHGLKGSYEQYF.

This sequence joins TRBV3-1 (or the pseudogene TRBV3-2) and TRBJ2-2; D possibly matches TRBD1 or TRBD2 (5 bases each). CDR3 length equals 12 residues. V was pared by 3 bases and J by 6 bases, with 5 bases between. Germline V CDR1 and CDR2: LGHDT, YNNKEL (reference sequence). The CDR3 bases are TGTGCCAGCAGCCAGGGGGCCGGGGAGCTGTTTTTT. Amino acids: CASSQGAGELFF.

This chain joins TRBV2 and TRBJ1-2; D might be TRBD1 (6 bases). V gave up 2 bases and J gave up 3 bases, with 16 bases separating them. Germline-derived CDR1 and CDR2 are SNHLY and FYNNEI. This CDR3 has 16 amino acids. This CDR3 reads CASSEKQGAGDYGYTF. In DNA form, the CDR3 reads TGTGCCAGCAGTGAAAAACAGGGAGCAGGTGACTATGGCTACACCTTC.

The chain carries TRBV28 and TRBJ1-6, with D uncertain. The germline V and J ends were trimmed by 3 bases and 6 bases, with 9 bases remaining between them. The CDR3 consists of 14 residues. Germline V gene data show CDR1 as MDHEN and CDR2 as SYDVKM. The CDR3 here is CASSFSRFNSPLHF. As DNA, the CDR3 is TGTGCCAGCAGTTTCAGCAGGTTTAATTCACCCCTCCACTTT.

The chain recombines TRBV2 with TRBJ1-1; D is uncertain. V lost 4 bases, J lost 6 bases, and 9 bases lay in between. This CDR3 is built from 12 residues. Germline CDR1 is SNHLY and CDR2 is FYNNEI. This chain's CDR3 is CASSARVPEAFF. The CDR3 nucleotides read TGTGCCAGCAGTGCCCGGGTCCCTGAAGCTTTCTTT.